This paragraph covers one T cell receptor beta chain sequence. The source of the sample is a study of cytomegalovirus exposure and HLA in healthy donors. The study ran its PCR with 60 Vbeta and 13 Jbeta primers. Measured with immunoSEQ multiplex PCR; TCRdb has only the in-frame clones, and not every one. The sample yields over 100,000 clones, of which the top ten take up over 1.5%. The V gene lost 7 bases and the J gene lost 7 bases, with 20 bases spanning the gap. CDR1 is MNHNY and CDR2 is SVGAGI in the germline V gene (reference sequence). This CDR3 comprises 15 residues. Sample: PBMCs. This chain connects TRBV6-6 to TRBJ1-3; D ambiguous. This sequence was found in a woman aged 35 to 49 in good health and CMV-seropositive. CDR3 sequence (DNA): TGTGCCAGCATCCACGGAGGGTCCGGAGGGAACACCATATATTTT. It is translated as CASIHGGSGGNTIYF.